The 9 T cell receptor beta chains presented below share a single source sample, sequenced in a study of T cells after yellow fever vaccination. A single record per CDR3 protein comes from TCRdb applying MiXCR to the 5' RACE reads. The table includes 300,000 or so distinct CDR3 sequences, 3.5% to 4.5% detected once. The source material was PBMCs, sampled 5 days after the yellow fever booster vaccination. Receptors were obtained from a man younger than 30 who received the YFV17D yellow fever vaccine.

This clonotype came up many times. This chain connects TRBV5-6 to TRBJ2-7, with D possibly called TRBD1 or TRBD2 (6 bases each). With 4 bases removed from V and 3 bases from J, the gap between germline ends came to 14 bases. Germline lookup yields CDR1 SGHDT and CDR2 YYEEEE. The CDR3 totals 14 residues. CDR3 residues: CASSPGRGLYEQYF. The CDR3 DNA reads TGTGCCAGCAGCCCGGGCCGGGGGCTCTACGAGCAGTACTTC.

At least ten counts were recorded for this clonotype. The chain combines TRBV5-1 with TRBJ2-3; 13 positions agree with TRBD2. The V and J ends lost 3 bases and 6 bases, in that order; junction bases with no gene match: 1. Germline assignment: CDR1 SGHRS and CDR2 YFSETQ. This CDR3 is built from 14 residues. DNA for the CDR3: TGCGCCAGCAGCTCACTAGCGGGGGGGGATACGCAGTATTTT. It is translated as CASSSLAGGDTQYF.

With regard to this clonotype: The junction does not match germline at one end; this may be a read error. This chain joins TRBV7-9 and TRBJ2-7; D gene unclear. Germline V gene lookup returns CDR1 SEHNR and CDR2 FQNEAQ (reference sequence). CDR3 length: 13 residues. CDR3 sequence reads: CASGTSNSYEQCF. The CDR3 region has the DNA TGTGCCAGCGGAACCAGTAACTCCTACGAGCAGTGCTTC.

This clonotype was seen more than once but under ten times. CDR3 region: CASSQGHHYSGNTIYF. The CDR3, as DNA: TGCGCCAGCAGCCAAGGCCACCACTACTCTGGAAACACCATATATTTT. The rearrangement links TRBV4-3 to TRBJ1-3, with unresolved D. This CDR3 region has 16 residues. The ends were cut back, 1 base at V and 0 bases at J, with 10 bases in the middle. Germline CDR1 reads LGHNA; CDR2 reads YSLEER.

This clonotype has a handful of counts. The gene calls are TRBV6-2 or TRBV6-3 and TRBJ2-1; D is possibly TRBD1 or TRBD2 (5 bases each). CDR1 and CDR2 (germline): MNHEY, SVGEGT. V lost 0 bases to trimming and J lost 9 bases, with 15 bases between them. The CDR3 is 15 amino acids. This CDR3 is CASSYSSGTTSEQFF. DNA for the CDR3: TGTGCCAGCAGTTACTCGTCCGGGACGACAAGTGAGCAGTTCTTC.

This clonotype turned up a few times. This sequence joins TRBV21-1 and TRBJ2-7; TRBD1 is the table's D call, not checked against the DNA. TRBV21-1 is reported as a pseudogene. The CDR3 is 15 residues long. Here the CDR3 reads CASRRSRAPGNEQYF. In DNA, the CDR3 is TGTGCCAGCAGACGAAGCCGGGCCCCGGGGAACGAGCAGTACTTC.

The CDR3 protein is CASSYWGTEAFF. DNA for the CDR3: TGTGCCAGCAGTTACTGGGGCACTGAAGCTTTCTTT. This sequence joins TRBV6-2 or TRBV6-3 and TRBJ1-1; D remains ambiguous. Trimming took 1 base from V and 4 from J, leaving 4 bases between them. CDR3 length equals 12 residues. The V gene's germline CDR1 is MNHEY and CDR2 SVGEGT.

This chain uses TRBV24-1 with TRBJ2-3, with D hard to call. Between the trimmed V and J ends, which lost 0 bases and 4 bases, there was a span of 7 bases. Germline CDR1 KGHDR, CDR2 SFDVKD. The length of the CDR3 is 14 residues. DNA for the CDR3: TGTGCCACCAGTGATTTGAGGGTCGCAGATACGCAGTATTTT. Its translation is CATSDLRVADTQYF.

This clonotype was recorded at least ten times. CDR3 DNA: TGTGCCAGCAGTTTATGGACTAACACCGGGGAGCTGTTTTTT. The encoded protein is CASSLWTNTGELFF. V usage is TRBV27 and J usage is TRBJ2-2; D is perhaps TRBD2 (5 bases). Germline V gives CDR1 MNHEY, CDR2 SMNVEV (reference sequence). The CDR3 contains 14 residues. Trimming removed 1 base at V and 2 bases at J, with 5 bases between.